These 17 T cell receptor delta chains share one sample of origin, sequenced in a study of γδ T cells in repeated Plasmodium falciparum infection. Flow sorting of PBMC yielded separate Vgamma9/Vdelta2+ and Vdelta2-negative gammadelta T cell populations for bulk repertoire analysis. TCRdb reprocessed the multiplex PCR reads using CATT. The sample yields around 50,000 delta-chain clones, 1.6% seen once. Sequencing input: gamma-delta T cells from blood. The receptors come from a pool of human donors (malaria-infected and uninfected, not separated).

This clone was found many times. This probably arose from a read error, given a far larger clone one base away. Other DNA sequences in the same sample also yield this CDR3. V usage is TRDV1 and J usage is TRDJ1; 12 nucleotides agree with TRDD3. J was trimmed by 2 bases and V by 5 bases; bases with no gene match: 27. The CDR3 runs 23 residues. Germline-derived CDR1 and CDR2 are TSWWSYY and QGS. The CDR3 DNA follows: TGTGCTCTTGGGAGAAGGGTAGTTACCAGAAAACTGGGGGATACTCCCAGTACCGATAAACTCATCTTT. It yields the protein CALGRRVVTRKLGDTPSTDKLIF.

This clone was seen at least ten times. A read error is likely here: a far larger clone is one base away. The identical CDR3 is also encoded by other nucleotide sequences in the sample. CDR3 loop: CACDPPLKISTGGYGDTDKLIF. The DNA of the CDR3 is TGTGCCTGTGACCCCCCCCTAAAAATCTCAACCGGGGGATACGGGGACACCGATAAACTCATCTTT. The rearrangement uses TRDV2 and TRDJ1; TRDD3 aligns across 10 bases. TCRdb carries no J gene annotation; the J gene was assigned here by matching the DNA with germline. The CDR3 consists of 22 residues. V trimming: 3 bases; J trimming: 0 bases; junction bases outside the gene matches: 24. From germline, CDR1 is GEAIGNYY and CDR2 EKD.

This clone was seen more than once but under ten times. TCRdb records a much larger clone's protein for this DNA, with a difference at residue 7 that likely arises from a read error; the protein given is the translation of the DNA. This rearrangement joins TRDV1 to TRDJ1; D ambiguous. Germline V gene lookup returns CDR1 TSWWSYY and CDR2 QGS. Trimming stripped 3 bases from V and 0 bases from J, with 14 bases between. This CDR3 is 16 amino acids long. The CDR3 bases are TGTGCTCTTGGGGAGGAGGTACCCTCGTACACCGATAAACTCATCTTT. Residues: CALGEEVPSYTDKLIF.

Comments on this clone: With a far larger clone one base away, a read error is the likely cause. This sample includes further DNA sequences coding for the same CDR3. CDR3 nucleotides: TGTGCTCTTGGGCAAACGATAAGGGGGATACCATCTTTGACAGCGCAACTCTTCTTT. As protein: CALGQTIRGIPSLTAQLFF. This chain uses TRDV1 with TRDJ2; TRDD3 agrees at 9 bases. Germline matching of the DNA provided the J gene here, since TCRdb leaves it blank. This CDR3 comprises 19 residues. From germline, CDR1 is TSWWSYY and CDR2 QGS.

The sample holds many counts of this clone. TCRdb's protein, taken from a much larger clone, differs from this DNA's translation at residue 8, likely owing to a read error; the protein displayed comes from the DNA. This chain connects TRDV2 to TRDJ3, with D unclear. As TCRdb names no J gene, one was assigned here on the basis of a DNA match to germline. V lost 0 bases and J 6 bases, leaving 8 bases between the germline ends. The CDR3 is made up of 15 amino acids. CDR1 GEAIGNYY and CDR2 EKD come from the germline V gene. The CDR3 nucleotides are TGTGCCTGTGACACCGTCGGGGCGGACACCCGACAGATGTTTTTC. Its translation is CACDTVGADTRQMFF.

This clone was counted at least ten times. This chain joins TRDV1 and TRDJ1; D tentatively reads TRDD2 or TRDD3 (5 bases each). Germline loops: CDR1 TSWWSYY, CDR2 QGS. The V gene lost 1 base and the J gene lost 0 bases, with 30 bases spanning the gap. This CDR3 contains 22 residues. This CDR3 is CALGEQPTNLLPVDNNTDKLIF. The DNA of the CDR3 is TGTGCTCTTGGGGAACAACCTACCAACCTTCTACCGGTGGATAACAACACCGATAAACTCATCTTT.

A note on this clone: The protein given by TCRdb reflects a much larger clone and differs at residue 11 from this DNA's translation, likely from a read error; the protein shown is the DNA's translation. The chain has TRDV1 and TRDJ1; 11 nucleotides line up with TRDD3. Because TCRdb records no J gene, it was assigned here through a match of the DNA to germline. The V gene end was trimmed by 9 bases and the J gene end by 0 bases; junction bases not matched to a gene: 24. The germline V gene has CDR1 TSWWSYY and CDR2 QGS. The CDR3 spans 21 residues. The CDR3 loop is CALRRLIWGILGGQYTDKLIF. The CDR3 nucleotides are TGTGCTCTCCGCCGTCTAATCTGGGGGATACTGGGAGGCCAGTACACCGATAAACTCATCTTT.

About this clone: The TCRdb protein, from a much larger clone, departs from this DNA's translation at residue 5, likely by read error; the protein shown derives from the DNA. This sequence joins TRDV1 and TRDJ1; D gene unclear. No J gene was available from TCRdb, and it was assigned here by a germline match of the DNA. Trimming pared 4 bases from V and 0 bases from J, leaving 18 bases between. CDR1 and CDR2 (germline): TSWWSYY, QGS. CDR3 length: 17 amino acids. The CDR3 DNA reads TGTGCTCTTGGGGGACTCATGACCCTGGCGTACACCGATAAACTCATCTTT. This encodes CALGGLMTLAYTDKLIF.

Note on this clone: The TCRdb record carries a much larger clone's protein, which differs from this DNA's translation at residue 12; a read error is the likely cause, and the protein listed here is the DNA translation. This chain joins TRDV2 and TRDJ1; 7 positions agree with TRDD3. The J gene is absent in TCRdb and was assigned here via DNA matching to germline. V trimming: 7 bases; J trimming: 1 base; junction bases outside the gene matches: 32. Germline assignment: CDR1 GEAIGNYY and CDR2 EKD. The CDR3 length is 22 residues. The CDR3 here is CAWLFLCSRTGEYGVCTDKLIF. The CDR3, as DNA: TGTGCCTGGCTATTTCTTTGCTCTCGGACTGGGGAATACGGAGTATGCACCGATAAACTCATCTTT.

At least ten counts were recorded for this clone. The protein given by TCRdb reflects a much larger clone and differs at residue 6 from this DNA's translation, likely from a read error; the protein shown is the DNA's translation. This sample also contains other DNA sequences that code for the same CDR3. The V call is TRDV1, the J call TRDJ2, with 11 bases matching TRDD3. TCRdb does not report a J gene; here it was assigned by matching the DNA to germline references. CDR3 length: 25 amino acids. The trim removed 2 bases at V and 0 bases at J, leaving 26 bases unmatched. Germline V gives CDR1 TSWWSYY, CDR2 QGS. CDR3 coding DNA: TGTGCTCTTGGGGAAGGTCCTACGCTCGTACTGGGGGATATTTCACGTGGGGCTTTGACAGCACAACTCTTCTTT. Translation: CALGEGPTLVLGDISRGALTAQLFF.

This clone occurred a few times. The amino acid sequence in TCRdb belongs to a much larger clone and departs from this DNA's translation at residue 17, likely a sequencing read error; the sequence shown is translated from the DNA. The chain carries TRDV1 and TRDJ1; TRDD2 might be the D (5 bases). The J gene, left out of TCRdb, was set here by checking the DNA against germline. The CDR3 totals 20 residues. In germline, CDR1 is TSWWSYY, CDR2 QGS. The chain's CDR3 is CALGPFLSSVRVSYTDELIF. The CDR3 nucleotides read TGTGCTCTTGGGCCTTTCCTCTCCTCCGTACGAGTTTCTTACACCGATGAACTCATCTTT.

This clone was found a few times. TCRdb's protein, taken from a much larger clone, differs from this DNA's translation at residue 7, likely owing to a read error; the protein displayed comes from the DNA. This chain uses TRDV1 with TRDJ1, with unresolved D. The J gene was missing in TCRdb and was found by matching the end of the DNA to germline. The germline V gene has CDR1 TSWWSYY and CDR2 QGS. The CDR3 sequence is 19 residues long. V gave up 4 bases and J gave up 0 bases, with 24 bases separating them. The CDR3 is CALGGRVNRSCRDTDKLIF. The CDR3 nucleotides are TGTGCTCTTGGGGGACGTGTAAACCGCTCGTGTAGGGACACCGATAAACTCATCTTT.

By sample share, this clone is medium-sized. This chain connects TRDV2 to TRDJ1, with D perhaps matching TRDD3 (6 bases). The CDR3 has 15 residues. Germline V gives CDR1 GEAIGNYY, CDR2 EKD. V lost 0 bases, J lost 0 bases, and 10 bases lay in between. CDR3 residues: CACDTLGMYTDKLIF. DNA of the CDR3: TGTGCCTGTGACACCCTGGGGATGTACACCGATAAACTCATCTTT.

This clone was seen repeatedly, ten times or more. The protein in TCRdb stems from a much larger clone and differs at residue 9 from this DNA's translation, likely a read error; here the protein is translated from the DNA. The V call is TRDV1, the J call TRDJ1; D remains ambiguous. The V and J ends lost 2 bases and 0 bases respectively, with 19 bases between them. Germline V gene data show CDR1 as TSWWSYY and CDR2 as QGS. The CDR3 sequence is 18 residues long. The CDR3 DNA sequence: TGTGCTCTTGGGGAAACAAAGGGACACGTTCTTGACACCGATAAACTCATCTTT. Its translation is CALGETKGHVLDTDKLIF.

This clone has more than one count but fewer than ten. TCRdb assigns this DNA the protein of a much larger clone, which departs from its translation at residue 12; this likely reflects a read error, and the protein shown comes from translating the DNA. This chain connects TRDV1 to TRDJ1; no definite D call. TCRdb is silent on the J gene; assignment here came from matching the DNA to germline. Trimming shortened V by 0 bases and J by 3 bases, and 23 bases separated the two germline ends. There are 19 residues in the CDR3. The germline gives CDR1 TSWWSYY, CDR2 QGS. The CDR3 nucleotides are TGTGCTCTTGGGGAACTAGTTGGTATTGGGCGGGAACAAGCCGATAAACTCATCTTT. It translates to CALGELVGIGREQADKLIF.

Points on this clone: TCRdb's protein, taken from a much larger clone, differs from this DNA's translation at residue 10, likely owing to a read error; the protein displayed comes from the DNA. V gene TRDV1 combines with J gene TRDJ1; the D is unclear. The J gene, not given by TCRdb, was assigned here from a germline match of the nucleotide sequence. Germline V gene data show CDR1 as TSWWSYY and CDR2 as QGS. The CDR3 is 18 residues long. The germline V and J ends were trimmed by 3 bases and 0 bases, with 20 bases remaining between them. The DNA for the CDR3 is TGTGCTCTTGGGGACGCCCGCCTCCTGGCCGTGTACACCGATAAACTCATCTTT. Encoded protein: CALGDARLLAVYTDKLIF.

Note on this clone: A much larger clone lies one base from this, so it may be a read error. The same CDR3 also results from other DNA sequences found in this sample. No J gene was called, and the V gene is TRDV2; TRDD3, as called in the table, went unchecked against the DNA. The CDR3 covers 17 residues. Germline V CDR1 and CDR2: GEAIGNYY, EKD. The CDR3 nucleotides read TGTGCCTGTGACCCCGTACTGGGGGATACGCACACCGATAAGCTCATCTTT. It specifies CACDPVLGDTHTDKLIF.